These 22 T cell receptor beta chains were sequenced from one sample in a study of tumor-infiltrating lymphocytes in primary liver carcinoma. Production of TCR beta cDNA used around 500 ng total RNA together with a constant-region primer. It was through three nested multiplex PCR rounds of slightly modified ARM-PCR that TCR beta libraries arose. Researchers ran the first two PCR rounds for approximately 10 cycles each with TRBV1-TRBV30 forward primers and a C-beta reverse primer. TCRdb itself ran the multiplex PCR reads through MiXCR, one entry per CDR3 protein. Counted here are about 200,000 distinct CDR3 sequences, 65% occurring once; the ten biggest clones make up about 7.1%. Researchers drew blood RNA from unsorted whole blood and extracted germline DNA as well. The specimen sequenced was peripheral blood. These receptor sequences come from an older woman with primary liver carcinoma and hepatitis B virus infection.

Points on this clonotype: A much larger clonotype is one base distant, so this may be a read error. This sequence joins TRBV29-1 and TRBJ1-1; the D gene is possibly TRBD1 (5 bases). Germline V gene lookup returns CDR1 SQVTM and CDR2 ANQGSEA. The CDR3 covers 13 residues. The chain's CDR3 is CGALGGGNTEAFF. CDR3 coding DNA: TGCGGCGCCCTGGGGGGAGGGAACACTGAAGCTTTCTTT.

This clonotype was seen a few times. This chain links TRBV7-9 with TRBJ2-1; 7 positions match TRBD1. V lost 5 bases, J lost 5 bases, and 3 bases stayed unmatched. The CDR3 has 13 amino acids. Germline assignment: CDR1 SEHNR and CDR2 FQNEAQ (reference sequence). Here the CDR3 reads CASSPDRDNEQFF. Written as DNA, the CDR3 is TGTGCCAGCAGCCCCGACAGGGACAATGAGCAGTTCTTC.

Comments on this clonotype: A clone one base away is much larger, so this may be a read error. V is TRBV6-2 or TRBV6-3 and J is TRBJ2-7; D ambiguous. V was trimmed by 10 bases and J by 2 bases, leaving 12 bases between them. The CDR3 extends over 12 amino acids. In germline, CDR1 is MNHEY, CDR2 SVGEGT. For the CDR3, the DNA is TGTGCCACCAGCCGCGGCGCCTACGAGCAGTACTTC. This sequence encodes CATSRGAYEQYF.

Note on this clonotype: At one of its ends the junction is not consistent with the germline gene, which may arise from a read error. The gene calls are TRBV4-3 and TRBJ2-7, with 9 nucleotides matching TRBD2. The germline gives CDR1 LGHNA, CDR2 YSLEER. The length of the CDR3 is 15 residues. The CDR3 DNA sequence: TGCGCCAGCAGCCCCGATCGAGCGGGAGGCTACGGGCAGTACTTC. Translated: CASSPDRAGGYGQYF.

Notes on this clonotype: A junction end diverges from the germline sequence, so it may reflect a read error. The gene calls are TRBV11-2 and TRBJ2-3; D perhaps matches TRBD2 (5 bases). The CDR3 extends over 15 amino acids. The V gene's germline CDR1 is SGHAT and CDR2 FQNNGV. In nucleotides, the CDR3 is TGTGCCGGCAGCTTAGTGGGCGGGAGCACAGATACGCAGTATTTT. This gives the protein CAGSLVGGSTDTQYF.

As to this clonotype: A clone one base away is much larger, so this may be a read error. The J gene is TRBJ2-3, the V gene TRBV12-3 or TRBV12-4, with 7 bases matching TRBD1. CDR3 length equals 15 residues. V dropped 11 bases and J dropped 1; count of bases not matched to a gene: 12. CDR3 DNA sequence: TGTGCCGGCACCCACCAACAGGGGCGCACAGATACGCAGTATTTT. Its translation: CAGTHQQGRTDTQYF.

Regarding this clonotype: Relative to the germline gene, one junction end is altered; a read error may explain this. The rearrangement uses TRBV5-1 and TRBJ2-2; 8 bases align to TRBD2. The CDR3 covers 14 residues. Germline assignment: CDR1 SGHRS and CDR2 YFSETQ. CDR3 protein: CAISYSGTTGELFF. The CDR3 bases are TGCGCCATCAGCTATAGCGGGACAACCGGGGAGCTGTTTTTT.

As concerns this clonotype: Sequence at one end of the junction differs from germline and may be a read error. The gene calls are TRBV11-2 and TRBJ2-2; D possibly uses TRBD1 or TRBD2 (5 bases each). The germline V gene encodes CDR1 SGHAT and CDR2 FQNNGV. The CDR3 contains 13 residues. The CDR3 DNA is TGTGCCAGCAGCTTAAGAAGGGGCAGGGAGCTGCTTTTT. This encodes CASSLRRGRELLF.

A note on this clonotype: This clone may be a read error of a much larger clone one base away. The genes are TRBV28 and TRBJ2-3; D is undetermined. The CDR3 length is 16 residues. Germline CDR1 is MDHEN and CDR2 is SYDVKM. The CDR3: CTSSLSGDTLTDTQYF. The CDR3, as DNA: TGTACCAGCAGTTTGTCTGGAGACACTCTCACAGATACGCAGTATTTT. Looking up the rest from reference TRBV28 and TRBJ2-3 gives the full variable domain: DVKVTQSSRYLVKRTGEKVFLECVQDMDHENMFWYRQDPGLGLRLIYFSYDVKMKEKGDIPEGYSVSREKKERFSLILESASTNQTSMYLCTSSLSGDTLTDTQYFGPGTRLTVL.

This clonotype showed up many times. This chain uses TRBV11-2 with TRBJ2-2, with 9 bases lining up with TRBD2. CDR1 and CDR2 (germline): SGHAT, FQNNGV. V shed 3 bases and J 3 bases; nucleotides not matched to a gene: 5. This CDR3 has 16 residues. In nucleotides, the CDR3 is TGTGCCAGCAGCTTTATAGCGGGAGATCACACCGGGGAGCTGTTTTTT. This codes for CASSFIAGDHTGELFF.

Remarks on this clonotype: A much larger clone differs from this one at a single base, so this may be a read error. This chain connects TRBV28 to TRBJ2-1; D assignment may be TRBD1 or TRBD2 (5 bases each). The germline V gene encodes CDR1 MDHEN and CDR2 SYDVKM. The V gene lost 10 bases and the J gene lost 8 bases, with 18 bases spanning the gap. The CDR3 is 13 residues long. The CDR3: CANTGPNRHEQFF. The CDR3 coding sequence is TGTGCCAACACGGGACCTAACAGGCATGAGCAGTTCTTC.

A remark on this clonotype: A read error may explain this, as a much larger clone is one base away. This chain joins TRBV7-9 and TRBJ1-2, with D perhaps matching TRBD1 (6 bases). The CDR3 has 17 amino acids. Germline V gene sequence: CDR1 SEHNR, CDR2 FQNEAQ (reference sequence). V dropped 5 bases and J dropped 0 bases, with 19 bases sitting between them. CDR3 coding DNA: TGTGCCAGCAGCCCCCTCCCAATTAGGGGGACTAACTATGGCTACACCTTC. Translating gives CASSPLPIRGTNYGYTF.

Of note for this clonotype: At one of its ends the junction is not consistent with the germline gene, which may arise from a read error. V gene TRBV5-6 combines with J gene TRBJ2-1; a possible D gene is TRBD2 (7 bases). Looked up from germline, CDR1 is SGHDT and CDR2 is YYEEEE. This CDR3 comprises 16 residues. The CDR3 loop is CVSRTPGGGSGNEQFF. The CDR3 DNA is TGTGTCAGCAGGACACCTGGGGGCGGTAGCGGGAATGAGCAGTTCTTC.

Note on this clonotype: The final CDR3 position lacks the conserved phenylalanine or tryptophan, pointing to a likely read error. This chain links TRBV11-2 with TRBJ1-1; D is perhaps TRBD1 (6 bases). V was trimmed by 4 bases and J by 1 base, leaving 16 bases between them. The CDR3 contains 16 residues. Germline V gives CDR1 SGHAT, CDR2 FQNNGV. CDR3 sequence: CASSSLSGDWNTEAFL. The CDR3 coding sequence is TGTGCCAGCAGCTCATTATCAGGGGATTGGAACACTGAAGCTTTCCTT.

The chain recombines TRBV11-2 with TRBJ2-6, with 11 bases identical to TRBD2. V was pared by 4 bases and J by 12 bases, with 23 bases of the junction left unmatched. CDR3 length: 20 amino acids. Germline-derived CDR1 and CDR2 are SGHAT and FQNNGV. CDR3 amino acids: CASSSNTPGLAVSEAGVLTF. As DNA, the CDR3 is TGTGCCAGCAGCTCCAACACACCGGGACTAGCGGTCTCTGAGGCCGGCGTCCTGACTTTC. The full variable domain, with the rest looked up from reference TRBV11-2 and TRBJ2-6, is EAGVAQSPRYKIIEKRQSVAFWCNPISGHATLYWYQQILGQGPKLLIQFQNNGVVDDSQLPKDRFSAERLKGVDSTLKIQPAKLEDSAVYLCASSSNTPGLAVSEAGVLTFGAGSRLTVL.

With respect to this clonotype: A much larger clone differs from this one at a single base, so this may be a read error. The gene calls are TRBV12-3 or TRBV12-4 and TRBJ1-5; D call uncertain. This CDR3 is 12 amino acids long. Trimming shortened V by 7 bases and J by 7 bases, and 11 bases separated the two germline ends. This chain's CDR3 is CASNTKGQPQHF. CDR3 DNA: TGTGCCAGCAATACCAAGGGCCAGCCCCAGCATTTT.

A word on this clonotype: One base away lies a much larger clone, so this may be a sequencing read error. The chain couples TRBV10-3 to TRBJ2-7, with D unresolved. CDR1 and CDR2 (germline): ENHRY, SYGVKD. V was clipped by 3 bases and J by 7 bases, with 19 bases between them. This CDR3 region has 15 residues. The CDR3 DNA is TGTGCCATCAGTGAAGATGGACCGGGCGTGGGAGAGCAGTACTTC. It codes for CAISEDGPGVGEQYF.

V and J are TRBV5-4 and TRBJ2-3; D remains ambiguous. Per the germline V gene, CDR1 is SGHNT and CDR2 is YYREEE (reference sequence). V dropped 3 bases and J dropped 3 bases, with 11 bases sitting between them. There are 14 residues in the CDR3. The CDR3 coding sequence is TGTGCCAGCAGCTCCCCTTCGTCAACAGATACGCAGTATTTT. Translated: CASSSPSSTDTQYF.

Turning to this clonotype: This may come from a read error, since a much larger clone is one base off. The chain is built from TRBV30 and TRBJ2-3; D unresolved. There are 15 residues in the CDR3. With 3 bases removed from V and 1 base from J, the gap between germline ends came to 14 bases. The V gene's germline CDR1 is GTSNPN and CDR2 SVGIG (reference sequence). Here the CDR3 DNA reads TGTGCCTGGAGCAGACATGGGTCGGGCACAGATACGCAGTATTTT. Its translation: CAWSRHGSGTDTQYF.

V is TRBV11-2 and J is TRBJ2-1, with D maybe TRBD1 (5 bases). Germline V gene sequence: CDR1 SGHAT, CDR2 FQNNGV. V gave up 3 bases and J gave up 8 bases, with 17 bases separating them. The CDR3 totals 15 residues. The CDR3 DNA follows: TGTGCCAGCAGCTTTGGGGCTCGAGCTAATGATGAGCAGTTCTTC. This sequence encodes CASSFGARANDEQFF.

The chain couples TRBV12-3 or TRBV12-4 to TRBJ2-1; 11 bases align to TRBD2. The CDR3 spans 14 residues. The J segment lost 10 bases and the V segment lost 4 bases, leaving 6 bases of the junction unmatched. For the CDR3, the DNA is TGTGCCAGCAGTTCAACTAGCGGGAGTTTAGAGCAGTTCTTC. Translation: CASSSTSGSLEQFF.

Note on this clonotype: One base away lies a much larger clone, so this may be a sequencing read error. This chain links TRBV4-1 with TRBJ1-4; D gene uncertain. Germline CDR1 reads MGHRA; CDR2 reads YSYEKL. This CDR3 spans 15 amino acids. Here the CDR3 DNA reads TGCGCCAGCAACCAAGATCGAGGGTTGCAGGAAAAACTGTTTTTT. Amino acids: CASNQDRGLQEKLFF.